The clone carrying this T cell receptor (beta chain) occurred a few times. Its antigen remains unidentified. Healthy Caucasians supplied all donations. Carrying unique molecular identifiers, the cDNA also gained a universal primer site through template switching. Each CDR3 protein gets one entry after TCRdb re-called the 5' RACE reads with MiXCR. Of around 220,000 distinct CDR3 sequences listed, about 10% are singletons. The data stem from a study of identical twins. Between the trimmed V and J ends, which lost 4 bases and 1 base, there was a span of 21 bases. The V gene's germline CDR1 is SGHRS and CDR2 YFSETQ. CDR3 size: 18 residues. Whole-study findings and limits: Twin pairs had excess sharing that was weaker in beta out-of-frame sequences.

V is TRBV5-1 and J is TRBJ2-1; a possible D gene is TRBD2 (6 bases). This clonotype was obtained from a man in his forties or fifties in good health. Specimen: memory T cells sorted from blood. CDR3 coding DNA: TGCGCCAGCAGCACAAGGCCCCTTGGCGGGGAATCCTACAATGAGCAGTTCTTC. Protein product: CASSTRPLGGESYNEQFF.